The 12 T cell receptor beta chains listed next were all sequenced from one sample in a study of T cell clonality in common variable immunodeficiency. Findings and caveats of the study: Fewer deletions and N-nucleotide insertions were reportedly seen in common variable immunodeficiency TCR beta sequences.

No antigens are known for them. The assay was immunoSEQ multiplex PCR, and TCRdb's table has in-frame clones only and misses some. Captured here are about 21,000 clones, none seen once; the top ten comprise around 2.4%. Source material: peripheral blood mononuclear cells. The source is a human donor with common variable immunodeficiency.

This clone was detected many times. The read comes to an end 3 residues before the CDR3 does, leaving the germline J gene to fill in the end. The chain carries TRBV5-5 and TRBJ1-1; D may be TRBD1 (5 bases). Germline loops: CDR1 SGHKS, CDR2 YYEKEE (reference sequence). V dropped 1 base and J dropped 1 base, with 8 bases sitting between them. This CDR3 region has 14 residues. The sequenced part of the CDR3 DNA is TGTGCCAGCAGCTTGCAGGGAACGAACACTGAA. It is translated as CASSLQGTNTE. The whole CDR3 sequence reads CASSLQGTNTEAFF.

This clone was counted ten times or more. The read finishes 3 residues shy of the CDR3 end, and the germline J gene is used to complete it. The chain joins TRBV4-2 to TRBJ2-2; 8 bases are a match to TRBD2. CDR1 and CDR2 from the germline V gene are LGHNA and YNFKEQ. The CDR3 covers 15 residues. Unmatched junction bases numbered 8, after V lost 7 bases and J lost 4 bases. CDR3 bases read: TGTGCCAGCACCCCTATGGCGGGGGGCACCGGGGAG. Protein product: CASTPMAGGTGE. In full, the CDR3 is CASTPMAGGTGELFF.

This clone came up many times. Coverage ceases 3 residues before the CDR3 finishes, and the germline J gene fills in the end. This rearrangement joins TRBV18 to TRBJ1-5; the D is unclear. Trimming left V 2 bases short and J 4 bases short, with 15 bases between. The CDR3 has 16 amino acids. CDR1 and CDR2 (germline): KGHSH, LQKENI. CDR3 loop: CASSPGLGSRNQPQHF. The CDR3 bases that were read are TGTGCCAGCTCACCAGGTCTGGGCAGTCGTAATCAGCCC.

Many counts were recorded for this clone. The read finishes 3 residues shy of the CDR3 end, and the germline J gene is used to complete it. V gene TRBV19 combines with J gene TRBJ2-3; 9 nucleotides align to TRBD2. The germline V gene has CDR1 LNHDA and CDR2 SQIVND (reference sequence). The junction had 14 bases not matched to a gene; V was cut back by 3 bases and J by 4 bases. The CDR3 runs to 18 residues. The CDR3 spells CASSIITFSGGGSDTQYF. The CDR3 bases that were read are TGTGCCAGTAGTATCATTACGTTTAGCGGGGGAGGCTCAGATACG.

In its sample, this clone was seen many times. The read gets to within 3 residues of the CDR3 end, and the germline J gene fills in the rest. The chain recombines TRBV7-2 with TRBJ1-5; D is unclear. V was clipped by 4 bases and J by 3 bases, with 4 bases between them. The CDR3 is 12 residues long. Germline CDR1 is SGHTA and CDR2 is FQGNSA. The CDR3 here is CASSSNNQPQHF. The CDR3 DNA, read in part, is TGTGCCAGCAGCTCTAACAATCAGCCC.

Ten or more counts support this clone. The sequence runs out 3 residues before the end of the CDR3; the remainder is reconstructed from the germline J gene. The chain joins TRBV2 to TRBJ2-4; D is uncertain. V was shortened by 5 bases and J by 3 bases, with 11 bases between the two germline ends. CDR1 and CDR2 from the germline V gene are SNHLY and FYNNEI. The CDR3 is made up of 14 amino acids. CDR3 in amino acids: CASSKQESKNIQYF. The DNA read from the CDR3 is TGTGCCAGCAGTAAGCAGGAGAGCAAAAACATT. Full variable domain (rest looked up from reference TRBV2 and TRBJ2-4): EPEVTQTPSHQVTQMGQEVILRCVPISNHLYFYWYRQILGQKVEFLVSFYNNEISEKSEIFDDQFSVERPDGSNFTLKIRSTKLEDSAMYFCASSKQESKNIQYFGAGTRLSVL.

This clone has ten or more counts. The CDR3 goes on 3 residues after the read ends, and that part is filled in from the germline J gene. The chain recombines TRBV7-2 with TRBJ2-1; D is uncertain. CDR1 SGHTA and CDR2 FQGNSA come from the germline V gene. Trimming left V 5 bases short and J 7 bases short, with 12 bases between. The CDR3 spans 13 residues. The CDR3: CASSGPTVNEQFF. CDR3 bases read: TGTGCCAGCAGCGGGCCAACAGTAAATGAG. The full variable domain, with the rest looked up from reference TRBV7-2 and TRBJ2-1, is GAGVSQSPSNKVTEKGKDVELRCDPISGHTALYWYRQSLGQGLEFLIYFQGNSAPDKSGLPSDRFSAERTGGSVSTLTIQRTQQEDSAVYLCASSGPTVNEQFFGPGTRLTVL.

At least ten counts were recorded for this clone. The read terminates 3 residues ahead of where the CDR3 ends, so the germline J gene completes it. The chain employs TRBV20-1 and TRBJ1-6; 10 nucleotides align to TRBD1. The CDR3 runs 14 residues. The germline V gene encodes CDR1 DFQATT and CDR2 SNEGSKA (reference sequence). CDR3 DNA, as far as it was read: TGCAGTGCTATACCCGGGACAGGGGCCTGGCCC. Residues: CSAIPGTGAWP. The CDR3 in full is CSAIPGTGAWPLHF.

This clone has a count of ten or more. The CDR3 extends 3 residues past the end of the read, so its final part is completed from the germline J gene. The rearrangement links TRBV10-3 to TRBJ2-2, with D possibly being TRBD2 (6 bases). The V end lost 8 bases, the J end lost 0 bases, and 10 bases lay between the germline ends. Germline CDR1 is ENHRY and CDR2 is SYGVKD. The CDR3 sequence is 14 residues long. The sequenced part of the CDR3 DNA is TGTGCCATCGGGGGGATAACGAACACCGGGGAG. Its protein product is CAIGGITNTGE. The whole CDR3 sequence reads CAIGGITNTGELFF.

As to this clone: The read terminates 3 residues ahead of where the CDR3 ends, so the germline J gene completes it. This chain uses TRBV11-2 with TRBJ1-6; D ambiguous. Trimming left V 1 base short and J 7 bases short, with 5 bases between. CDR1 is SGHAT and CDR2 is FQNNGV in the germline V gene. The CDR3 totals 13 residues. Incomplete CDR3 DNA: TGTGCCAGCAGCTTAGCCCAGAATTCACCC. It encodes CASSLAQNSP. The complete CDR3 reads CASSLAQNSPLHF.

This clone was observed many times. The read terminates 3 residues ahead of where the CDR3 ends, so the germline J gene completes it. The chain combines TRBV10-3 with TRBJ2-3; 12 nucleotides align to TRBD2. The CDR3 runs to 16 residues. Germline loops: CDR1 ENHRY, CDR2 SYGVKD. The ends lost 2 bases at V and 0 bases at J; junction bases unmatched: 0. The CDR3 bases that were read are TGTGCCATCAGTGAGGGACTAGCGGGGAGCACAGATACG. Translation: CAISEGLAGSTDT. The whole CDR3 protein reads CAISEGLAGSTDTQYF.

This clone was observed many times. The read gets to within 3 residues of the CDR3 end, and the germline J gene fills in the rest. The rearrangement uses TRBV7-3 and TRBJ1-2; maybe TRBD1 (6 bases). The V gene lost 5 bases and the J gene lost 5 bases, with 15 bases spanning the gap. CDR1 is SGHTA and CDR2 is FQGTGA in the germline V gene. This CDR3 region has 14 residues. This CDR3 reads CASSNNRANYGYTF. Partial CDR3 DNA: TGTGCCAGCAGCAACAACAGGGCGAATTATGGC.